The 24 T cell receptor beta chains reported below all come from one sample, sequenced in a study of blood T cells in healthy people across ages. Next came a second PCR, run for about 7 to 12 cycles, which used a sample-barcoded 5' primer along with a J-beta primer mix. TCRdb redid the calling of the 5' RACE reads with MiXCR, one entry per CDR3 protein. This repertoire shows some 900,000 distinct CDR3 sequences, around 48% found once; its top ten account for roughly 13%. Sequencing was carried out using blood. These receptors originate from a man younger than 40 in good health.

Of note for this clonotype: Germline and junction disagree at one end, which may indicate a read error. DNA of the CDR3: TGTGCCAGCACCTTAGCGGGCATACCTCAAGAGACCCAGTACTTC. It encodes CASTLAGIPQETQYF. This chain connects TRBV7-2 to TRBJ2-5; 7 nucleotides align to TRBD2. The CDR3 sequence is 15 residues long. Germline lookup yields CDR1 SGHTA and CDR2 FQGNSA.

CDR3 coding DNA: TGTGCCAGCAAACCGGTGGGGAGGGTTCAGCCCCAGCATTTT. This sequence encodes CASKPVGRVQPQHF. This sequence joins TRBV27 and TRBJ1-5, with D unclear. V was trimmed by 7 bases and J by 6 bases, leaving 16 bases between them. Germline CDR1 and CDR2: MNHEY and SMNVEV (reference sequence). The CDR3 extends over 14 amino acids.

This rearrangement joins TRBV5-1 to TRBJ2-4; no clear D gene. Near its end, the DNA agrees better with TRBJ2-7, so the J call may be wrong. Germline V gene data show CDR1 as SGHRS and CDR2 as YFSETQ. The CDR3 is 14 residues long. The CDR3 sequence: CASSLGAQSYEQYF. CDR3 DNA: TGCGCCAGCAGCTTGGGTGCACAGTCCTACGAGCAGTACTTC.

In nucleotides, the CDR3 is TGTGCCAGCAGCCTAGGGGACAGCTCTAATGAAAAACTGTTTTTT. Amino acids: CASSLGDSSNEKLFF. The chain links TRBV12-3 or TRBV12-4 to TRBJ1-4, with TRBD1 identical over 7 bases. The length of the CDR3 is 15 residues. V lost 6 bases and J lost 3; bases outside the gene matches: 7.

This clonotype was recorded once. The rearrangement joins TRBV4-3 to TRBJ1-3; weak D call: TRBD1 (6 bases). The V end lost 0 bases, the J end lost 10 bases, and 10 bases lay between the germline ends. CDR3 length: 13 amino acids. Germline loops: CDR1 LGHNA, CDR2 YSLEER. In DNA form, the CDR3 reads TGCGCCAGCAGCCAAGAGACCCAGGGGACCATATATTTT. This codes for CASSQETQGTIYF.

The genes are TRBV11-3 and TRBJ2-1, with a tentative D call TRBD2 (5 bases). In germline, CDR1 is SGHNT, CDR2 YENEEA. Trimming shortened V by 1 base and J by 8 bases, and 12 bases separated the two germline ends. This CDR3 contains 14 residues. The CDR3 sequence is CASSLGEGYDEQFF. CDR3 nucleotides: TGTGCCAGCAGCTTAGGAGAGGGTTACGATGAGCAGTTCTTC.

The chain recombines TRBV20-1 with TRBJ1-2; 9 nucleotides align to TRBD1. V was clipped by 5 bases and J by 5 bases; unmatched bases: 9. Germline loops: CDR1 DFQATT, CDR2 SNEGSKA (reference sequence). The CDR3 consists of 14 residues. CDR3: CSAGVRDRDYGYTF. CDR3 DNA: TGCAGTGCTGGGGTCCGGGACAGGGATTATGGCTACACCTTC.

This clonotype was observed a handful of times. This sequence joins TRBV14 and TRBJ2-5; tentative D call: TRBD2 (6 bases). The CDR3 sequence is 16 residues long. CDR1 is SGHDN, CDR2 FVKESK, per germline. Deletions cut 3 bases from V and 2 bases from J, with 16 bases between. The CDR3 sequence is CASSHPRDSTQETQYF. The DNA for the CDR3 is TGTGCCAGCAGCCACCCCAGGGACTCTACTCAAGAGACCCAGTACTTC.

The chain recombines TRBV3-1 with TRBJ2-3, with D tentatively TRBD1 (7 bases). The CDR3 spans 15 residues. Per germline, CDR1 LGHDT and CDR2 YNNKEL (reference sequence). Trimming stripped 4 bases from V and 6 bases from J, with 17 bases between. Here the CDR3 reads CASSPPGRGVDTQYF. The DNA of the CDR3 is TGTGCCAGCAGCCCCCCCGGCAGGGGGGTTGATACGCAGTATTTT.

The CDR3 is CASTDNSYGYTF. DNA for the CDR3: TGTGCCAGCACGGACAATAGCTATGGCTACACCTTC. This chain links TRBV28 with TRBJ1-2; D is perhaps TRBD1 (5 bases). From germline, CDR1 is MDHEN and CDR2 SYDVKM. This CDR3 contains 12 residues. V lost 7 bases and J lost 4, with 10 bases in between.

The V and J genes are TRBV12-3 or TRBV12-4 and TRBJ2-7, with 7 bases matching TRBD1. Germline trimming cut 6 bases from V and 3 bases from J; bases unmatched to any gene: 11. CDR3 length: 15 amino acids. The CDR3 sequence is CASSFRQGPLYEQYF. The CDR3 DNA reads as TGTGCCAGCAGCTTTCGACAGGGCCCCCTCTACGAGCAGTACTTC.

This clonotype has just a few counts. The chain recombines TRBV4-1 with TRBJ2-5, with a weak D call TRBD2 (6 bases). V dropped 4 bases and J dropped 1 base, with 16 bases sitting between them. The CDR3 is 16 amino acids. Germline CDR1 and CDR2: MGHRA and YSYEKL. The CDR3 reads CASSPLASITQETQYF. CDR3 nucleotide sequence: TGCGCCAGCAGCCCACTAGCAAGTATAACCCAAGAGACCCAGTACTTC.

The chain couples TRBV5-6 to TRBJ1-6; the D gene is possibly TRBD1 (5 bases). Trimming removed 3 bases at V and 0 bases at J, with 16 bases between. The CDR3 has 18 amino acids. Germline V gene lookup returns CDR1 SGHDT and CDR2 YYEEEE. CDR3 sequence: CASSWGLTINSYNSPLHF. The CDR3 DNA sequence: TGTGCCAGCAGCTGGGGACTGACGATTAACTCCTATAATTCACCCCTCCACTTT. Combining the CDR3 with reference TRBV5-6 and TRBJ1-6 gives the whole variable domain DAGVTQSPTHLIKTRGQQVTLRCSPKSGHDTVSWYQQALGQGPQFIFQYYEEEERQRGNFPDRFSGHQFPNYSSELNVNALLLGDSALYLCASSWGLTINSYNSPLHFGNGTRLTVT.

A single count supports this clonotype. V and J are TRBV4-2 and TRBJ1-2; D is ambiguous. The ends were cut back, 0 bases at V and 4 bases at J, with 12 bases in the middle. Per the germline V gene, CDR1 is LGHNA and CDR2 is YNFKEQ. The CDR3 is 15 residues long. This CDR3 reads CASSQDAGRIYGYTF. CDR3 coding DNA: TGTGCCAGCAGCCAAGACGCGGGCAGAATCTATGGCTACACCTTC.

This clonotype turned up a few times. This sequence joins TRBV7-9 and TRBJ2-7, with a possible D match to TRBD1 (6 bases). Germline CDR1 reads SEHNR; CDR2 reads FQNEAQ (reference sequence). The CDR3 runs 14 residues. Trimming pared 5 bases from V and 0 bases from J, leaving 11 bases between. CDR3 loop: CASSQGHLSYEQYF. DNA of the CDR3: TGTGCCAGCAGCCAGGGACACCTCTCCTACGAGCAGTACTTC. Drawing the rest from reference TRBV7-9 and TRBJ2-7, the complete variable domain is DTGVSQNPRHKITKRGQNVTFRCDPISEHNRLYWYRQTLGQGPEFLTYFQNEAQLEKSRLLSDRFSAERPKGSFSTLEIQRTEQGDSAMYLCASSQGHLSYEQYFGPGTRLTVT.

The genes are TRBV9 and TRBJ1-2; D might be TRBD1 (6 bases). Germline CDR1 and CDR2: SGDLS and YYNGEE. Deletions cut 5 bases from V and 7 bases from J, with 15 bases between. This CDR3 is 13 amino acids long. The CDR3 DNA reads as TGTGCCAGCAGTTCAGGGGCGTCGGGTGGCTACACCTTC. Its translation: CASSSGASGGYTF.

This clonotype has at least ten counts. The chain links TRBV27 to TRBJ1-2, with a possible D match to TRBD1 (5 bases). Germline V lookup: CDR1 MNHEY, CDR2 SMNVEV (reference sequence). The CDR3 runs 15 residues. The V end was cut by 6 bases, the J end by 3 bases, with 17 bases between. This CDR3 reads CASRALTEIDYGYTF. Written as DNA, the CDR3 is TGTGCCAGCAGGGCTTTGACAGAGATAGACTATGGCTACACCTTC.

The chain employs TRBV10-3 and TRBJ2-1; TRBD1 might be the D (6 bases). Trimming left V 4 bases short and J 0 bases short, with 10 bases between. CDR3 length: 15 residues. Per germline, CDR1 ENHRY and CDR2 SYGVKD. Here the CDR3 reads CAISVLQGSYNEQFF. CDR3 bases: TGTGCCATCAGTGTGTTACAGGGCTCCTACAATGAGCAGTTCTTC.

This rearrangement joins TRBV7-9 to TRBJ2-7; possible D gene TRBD2, 5 bases. Deletions cut 5 bases from V and 1 base from J, with 18 bases between. The CDR3 length is 16 residues. Germline lookup yields CDR1 SEHNR and CDR2 FQNEAQ (reference sequence). Here the CDR3 DNA reads TGTGCCAGCAGCCCTAGTGAGAGGACGGGGTCCTACGAGCAGTACTTC. It is translated as CASSPSERTGSYEQYF.

The chain recombines TRBV12-3 or TRBV12-4 with TRBJ2-5; D is possibly TRBD1 (6 bases). The CDR3 sequence is 15 residues long. Trimming took off 5 bases at V and 2 bases at J, with 15 bases between the two ends. CDR3 sequence (DNA): TGTGCCAGCAGTCCGGTCAGGGGTGGTCAAGAGACCCAGTACTTC. Translating gives CASSPVRGGQETQYF.

The chain is built from TRBV29-1 and TRBJ2-1, with 10 bases identical to TRBD2. In germline, CDR1 is SQVTM, CDR2 ANQGSEA. Trimming removed 2 bases from V and 7 bases from J; junction bases left unmatched: 8. The CDR3 runs 15 residues. As DNA, the CDR3 is TGCAGCGTTGAATGGGCTAGCGGGAGTACTAATGAGCAGTTCTTC. It is translated as CSVEWASGSTNEQFF.

V usage is TRBV20-1 and J usage is TRBJ2-5, with D tentatively TRBD2 (6 bases). The J call may not be correct, given that the DNA end is closer to TRBJ2-7. The V gene's germline CDR1 is DFQATT and CDR2 SNEGSKA (reference sequence). The CDR3 length is 12 residues. CDR3 DNA: TGCAGTGCTAGAGGGACTATTCCCGAGCAGTACTTC. Translation gives CSARGTIPEQYF.

The chain combines TRBV20-1 with TRBJ2-2, with 12 positions matching TRBD2. The V gene's germline CDR1 is DFQATT and CDR2 SNEGSKA (reference sequence). The CDR3 extends over 16 amino acids. Germline trimming cut 5 bases from V and 7 bases from J; bases unmatched to any gene: 11. The CDR3 spells CSADLAGGPGVGELFF. CDR3 sequence (DNA): TGCAGTGCTGACCTAGCGGGGGGGCCTGGGGTCGGGGAGCTGTTTTTT.

The V gene is TRBV2, the J gene TRBJ1-2, with D possibly TRBD1 on 6 matching bases. The germline V gene has CDR1 SNHLY and CDR2 FYNNEI. The CDR3 spans 14 residues. V was pared by 8 bases and J by 0 bases, with 13 bases between. The DNA of the CDR3 is TGTGCCAGCGCTCCCACAGGGTCTAACTATGGCTACACCTTC. The encoded protein is CASAPTGSNYGYTF.